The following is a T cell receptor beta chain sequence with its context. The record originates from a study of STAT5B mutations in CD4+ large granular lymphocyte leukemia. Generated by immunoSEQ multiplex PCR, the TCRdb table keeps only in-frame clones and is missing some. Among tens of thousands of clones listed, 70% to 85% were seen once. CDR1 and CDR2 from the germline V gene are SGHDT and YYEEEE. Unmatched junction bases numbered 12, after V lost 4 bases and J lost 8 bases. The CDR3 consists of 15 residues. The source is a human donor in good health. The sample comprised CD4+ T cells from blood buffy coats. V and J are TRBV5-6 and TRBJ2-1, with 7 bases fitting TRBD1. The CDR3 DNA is TGTGCCAGCAGCATGGGACAGCTACGTGGGGATGAGCAGTTCTTC. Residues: CASSMGQLRGDEQFF.